A single sample gave rise to the 4 T cell receptor beta chains below, sequenced in a study of T cells after posttransplantation cyclophosphamide. The protocol was immunoSEQ multiplex PCR, while the TCRdb copy is restricted to in-frame clones and leaves out a portion. The sample has tens of thousands of clones, roughly 87% seen once. A marrow graft followed busulfan-fludarabine conditioning, with cyclophosphamide on days +3 and +4. Material: PBMCs, obtained roughly 60 days after allogeneic stem cell transplant with posttransplant cyclophosphamide. The source of these receptors is a male patient between 55 and 70 years old who received an allogeneic stem cell transplant from a related donor and was CMV-positive. Some T cells may be the graft donor's.

The J gene is TRBJ2-2, the V gene TRBV6-5; 7 nucleotides line up with TRBD1. CDR3 length: 15 residues. Germline CDR1 and CDR2: MNHEY and SVGAGI. J gave up 2 bases and V 5 bases, and 5 bases lay outside the gene matches. Here the CDR3 reads CASSKGQLNTGELFF. Here the CDR3 DNA reads TGTGCCAGCAGTAAGGGACAGCTTAACACCGGGGAGCTGTTTTTT.

The chain couples TRBV5-4 to TRBJ2-3; possibly TRBD1 for D (5 bases). The length of the CDR3 is 13 residues. V was cut by 1 base and J by 6 bases, with 9 bases left in between. Germline V gives CDR1 SGHNT, CDR2 YYREEE (reference sequence). The DNA for the CDR3 is TGTGCCAGCAGCTTGTTTGGGGCGGATACGCAGTATTTT. This translates into CASSLFGADTQYF.

The rearrangement uses TRBV6-6 and TRBJ2-1; D may be TRBD2 (6 bases). CDR1 is MNHNY, CDR2 SVGAGI, per germline (reference sequence). This CDR3 has 14 amino acids. V gave up 8 bases and J gave up 5 bases, with 16 bases separating them. The DNA of the CDR3 is TGTGCCAGCTACCGGGGGAGCCTTGACAATGAGCAGTTCTTC. It is translated as CASYRGSLDNEQFF.

This clone was observed a handful of times. The chain is built from TRBV30 and TRBJ1-1, with D perhaps matching TRBD1 (6 bases). V was clipped by 0 bases and J by 1 base, with 6 bases between them. The CDR3 runs to 13 residues. Germline assignment: CDR1 GTSNPN and CDR2 SVGIG (reference sequence). The CDR3 DNA reads TGTGCCTGGAGTGTACAGGGGAACACTGAAGCTTTCTTT. This encodes CAWSVQGNTEAFF.